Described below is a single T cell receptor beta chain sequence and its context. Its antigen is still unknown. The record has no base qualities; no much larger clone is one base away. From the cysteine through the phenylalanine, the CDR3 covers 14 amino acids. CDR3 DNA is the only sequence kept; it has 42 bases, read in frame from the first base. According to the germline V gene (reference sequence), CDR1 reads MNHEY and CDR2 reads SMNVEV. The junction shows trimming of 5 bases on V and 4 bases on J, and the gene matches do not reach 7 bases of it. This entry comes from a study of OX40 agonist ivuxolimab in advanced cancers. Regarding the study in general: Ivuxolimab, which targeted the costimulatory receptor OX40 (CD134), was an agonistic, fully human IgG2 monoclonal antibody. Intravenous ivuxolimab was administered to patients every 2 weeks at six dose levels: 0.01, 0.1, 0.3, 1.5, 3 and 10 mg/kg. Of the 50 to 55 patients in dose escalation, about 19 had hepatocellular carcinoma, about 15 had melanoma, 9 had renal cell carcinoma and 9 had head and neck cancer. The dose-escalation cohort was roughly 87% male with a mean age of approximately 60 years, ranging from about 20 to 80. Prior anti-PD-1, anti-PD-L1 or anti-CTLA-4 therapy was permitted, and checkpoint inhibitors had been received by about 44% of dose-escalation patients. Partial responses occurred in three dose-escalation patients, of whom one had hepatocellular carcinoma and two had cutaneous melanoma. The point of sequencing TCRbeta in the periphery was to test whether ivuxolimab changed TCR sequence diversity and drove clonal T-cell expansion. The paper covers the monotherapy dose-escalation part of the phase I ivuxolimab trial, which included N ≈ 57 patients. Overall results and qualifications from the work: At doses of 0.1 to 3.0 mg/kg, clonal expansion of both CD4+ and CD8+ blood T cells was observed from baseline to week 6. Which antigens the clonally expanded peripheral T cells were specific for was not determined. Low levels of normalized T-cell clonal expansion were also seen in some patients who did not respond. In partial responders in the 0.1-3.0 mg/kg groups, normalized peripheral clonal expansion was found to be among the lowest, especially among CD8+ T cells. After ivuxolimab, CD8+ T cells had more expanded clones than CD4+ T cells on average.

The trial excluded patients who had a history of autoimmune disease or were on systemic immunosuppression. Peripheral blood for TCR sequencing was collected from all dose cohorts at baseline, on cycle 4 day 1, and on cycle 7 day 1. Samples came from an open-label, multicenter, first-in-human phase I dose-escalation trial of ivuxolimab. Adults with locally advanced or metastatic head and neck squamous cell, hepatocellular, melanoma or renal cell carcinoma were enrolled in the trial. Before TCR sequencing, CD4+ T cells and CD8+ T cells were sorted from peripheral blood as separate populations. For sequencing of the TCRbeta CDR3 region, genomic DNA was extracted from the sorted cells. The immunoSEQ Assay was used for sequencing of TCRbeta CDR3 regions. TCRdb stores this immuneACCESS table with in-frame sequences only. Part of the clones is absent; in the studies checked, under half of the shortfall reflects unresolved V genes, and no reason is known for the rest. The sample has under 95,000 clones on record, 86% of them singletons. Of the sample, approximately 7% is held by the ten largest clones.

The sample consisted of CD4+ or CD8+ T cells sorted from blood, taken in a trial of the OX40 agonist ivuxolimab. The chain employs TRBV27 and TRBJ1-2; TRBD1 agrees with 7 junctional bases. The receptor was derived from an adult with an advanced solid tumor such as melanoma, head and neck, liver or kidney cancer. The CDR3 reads CASSKITGAYGYTF. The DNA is TGTGCCAGCAGTAAAATAACAGGGGCCTATGGCTACACCTTC.